The present T cell receptor (beta chain) was sequenced within a study of T cells after yellow fever vaccination. Study-level information: Preparation of the low-cell-number fractions used SMART-Seq v4 Ultra Low Input. Study-level findings and limits: The secondary response showed a weaker magnitude and a faster peak, day 5 versus 15. Booster sampling recovered most clones from primary vaccination (around 97% CD4, approximately 90% CD8).

This CDR3 comprises 14 residues. Trimming removed 1 base from V and 5 bases from J, with 9 bases in between. CDR1 and CDR2 from the germline V gene are KGHSH and LQKENI. They built TCR cDNA with 5'RACE template switching, a step that put in a universal primer site and UMIs. TCRdb redid the calling of the 5' RACE reads with MiXCR, one entry per CDR3 protein. This repertoire shows 500,000 to 550,000 distinct CDR3 sequences, 20% to 25% found once; its top ten account for about a sixth. A word on this clonotype: Its specificity is not known.

The chain recombines TRBV18 with TRBJ1-5; no clear D. The specimen comprised PBMCs, sampled roughly 20 days after the first yellow fever vaccination. The TCR sequence derives from a man aged 18 to 30 who received the YFV17D yellow fever vaccine. This chain's CDR3 is CASSPLGSDQPQHF. For the CDR3, the DNA is TGTGCCAGCTCACCACTGGGGTCGGATCAGCCCCAGCATTTT.